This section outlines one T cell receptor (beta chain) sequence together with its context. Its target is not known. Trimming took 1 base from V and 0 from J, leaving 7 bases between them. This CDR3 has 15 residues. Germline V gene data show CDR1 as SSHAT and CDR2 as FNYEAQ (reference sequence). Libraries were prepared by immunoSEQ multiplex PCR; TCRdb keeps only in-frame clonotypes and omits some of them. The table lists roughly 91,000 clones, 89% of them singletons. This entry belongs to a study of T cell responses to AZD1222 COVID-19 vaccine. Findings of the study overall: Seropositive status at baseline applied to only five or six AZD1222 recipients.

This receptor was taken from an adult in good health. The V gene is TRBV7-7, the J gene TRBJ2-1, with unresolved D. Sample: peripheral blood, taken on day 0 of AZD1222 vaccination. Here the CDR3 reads CASSLGSGSYNEQFF. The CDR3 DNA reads TGTGCCAGCAGCTTAGGGTCGGGCTCCTACAATGAGCAGTTCTTC.